The clone carrying this T cell receptor beta chain was detected only once. The data derive from a study of blood T cell repertoires in COVID-19. The wider study: COVID-19 samples from acute and convalescent phases originated in the United States, Italy and Spain. The cDNA or gDNA used as material had been derived from T cells, B-cell-depleted T cells, or PBMCs.

V was clipped by 2 bases and J by 1 base; unmatched bases: 8. Germline CDR1 MNHEY, CDR2 SMNVEV (reference sequence). The CDR3 is 18 residues long. In the original workflow: Reference gene primer amplification gave nucleated cell count estimates. Assay used: immunoSEQ multiplex PCR; TCRdb lists only in-frame clones, some missing. V and J calls and clone size are copied from that table; D and trimming were computed from the DNA. The top ten hold approximately 4.1% of the sample, which has about 290,000 clones, about 85% seen once. The rearrangement links TRBV27 to TRBJ2-1, with 10 nucleotides matching TRBD2. Sequencing used peripheral blood. This TCR derives from a woman aged 50 to 65 with active or convalescent COVID-19. The CDR3 here is CASSLRSASGSSYNEQFF. CDR3 in DNA: TGTGCCAGCAGTTTAAGGTCGGCTAGCGGGAGTTCCTACAATGAGCAGTTCTTC.